The clone carrying this T cell receptor beta chain was counted a single time. CDR3 size: 14 residues. Trimming removed 5 bases from V and 7 bases from J, with 20 bases in between. Germline CDR1 is GTSNPN and CDR2 is SVGIG (reference sequence). This sample is part of a study of blood T cell repertoires in COVID-19. Original analysis: The assay estimated nucleated cells by amplifying reference gene primers. Sequencing was performed with immunoSEQ multiplex PCR; in TCRdb, only in-frame clones are kept and a portion is missing. From that table come the V and J calls and clone size; the DNA was used to work out D and trimming. The top ten hold under 3% of the sample, which has 110,000 to 150,000 clones, roughly 85% seen once.

Specimen: peripheral blood. The clonotype originates from a man aged 50 or older with acute or convalescent COVID-19. The chain joins TRBV30 to TRBJ1-2, with a weak D call TRBD1 (6 bases). The CDR3 DNA reads as TGTGCCTGGGCTCTGGACGACAGGATCCCTGGCTACACCTTC. This encodes CAWALDDRIPGYTF.